This entry features one T cell receptor beta chain sequence. The CDR3 runs to 14 residues. After removal of 2 bases from V and 4 bases from J, the junction contained 4 bases not matched to a gene. Germline-derived CDR1 and CDR2 are MNHNS and SASEGT. This sample was included in a study of blood T cell repertoires in COVID-19. TCRdb keeps only in-frame clones here, not all; method: immunoSEQ multiplex PCR. The sample holds some 530,000 clones; 75% to 90% are singletons and the top ten take approximately 3%. This sequence joins TRBV6-1 and TRBJ1-1; TRBD1 agrees at 7 bases. Sequencing was carried out using peripheral blood. The receptor was isolated from a human donor in a cohort sampled during active COVID-19. CDR3 residues: CASSERGRGTEAFF. For the CDR3, the DNA is TGTGCCAGCAGTGAAAGGGGGCGTGGCACTGAAGCTTTCTTT.